This TCR beta chain comes out of a study of tumor and adjacent non-tumor tissue in lung cancer. About the research overall: Each sample yielded approximately 4.2 million productive TCRbeta reads on average.

RNA was extracted from bulk tissue without any cell sorting. A modified ARM-PCR protocol with three rounds of nested PCR amplified TCRbeta. TCRdb redid the calling of the multiplex PCR reads with MiXCR, one entry per CDR3 protein. The sample shows tens of thousands of distinct CDR3 sequences, approximately 70% of them seen only once. Comments on this clonotype: Its antigen is unidentified.

The CDR3 has 14 amino acids. Germline V lookup: CDR1 MNHEY, CDR2 SVGAGI. Study findings and constraints: Tumor TCR diversity, when higher, was linked to shorter survival.

This clonotype was obtained from a man in his 60s with non-small cell lung cancer. The rearrangement joins TRBV6-5 to TRBJ1-2; perhaps TRBD1 as D (5 bases). Sequencing was performed on lung tumor tissue. The CDR3 DNA follows: TGTAACAGCAGTTACTACCGAGGGGACTATGGCTACACCTTC. It encodes CNSSYYRGDYGYTF.